Each of the 14 T cell receptor beta chains below was sequenced from the same sample in a study of blood T cell repertoires in COVID-19. Measured with immunoSEQ multiplex PCR; TCRdb has only the in-frame clones, and not every one. Counted here are around 94,000 clones, about 86% occurring once; the ten biggest clones make up more than 1.5%. Sequenced sample: peripheral blood. These receptors all stem from a man aged 80 or over with acute or convalescent COVID-19.

The chain recombines TRBV6-2 or TRBV6-3 with TRBJ2-3; 10 nucleotides line up with TRBD2. V was clipped by 4 bases and J by 4 bases; unmatched bases: 2. Germline lookup yields CDR1 MNHEY and CDR2 SVGEGT. The CDR3 is 14 residues long. DNA of the CDR3: TGTGCCAGCAGTTGGGGGACTAGCGCAGATACGCAGTATTTT. Protein sequence: CASSWGTSADTQYF.

The chain links TRBV6-1 to TRBJ2-7; maybe TRBD2 (5 bases). V was clipped by 5 bases and J by 8 bases, with 13 bases between them. This CDR3 has 12 amino acids. Germline CDR1 reads MNHNS; CDR2 reads SASEGT. The CDR3, as DNA: TGTGCCAGCAGTTATGAGGGTACCAAGCAGTACTTC. It yields the protein CASSYEGTKQYF.

The V and J genes are TRBV6-1 and TRBJ1-3; perhaps TRBD1 as D (5 bases). Germline V lookup: CDR1 MNHNS, CDR2 SASEGT. CDR3 size: 14 residues. V dropped 6 bases and J dropped 0 bases, with 9 bases sitting between them. The CDR3 DNA reads TGTGCCAGCAGCTGGGACTTCTCTGGAAACACCATATATTTT. Its protein product is CASSWDFSGNTIYF.

This rearrangement joins TRBV19 to TRBJ1-5; 7 bases are a match to TRBD1. CDR1 and CDR2 (germline): LNHDA, SQIVND (reference sequence). This CDR3 contains 14 residues. J was trimmed by 5 bases and V by 4 bases; bases with no gene match: 5. The CDR3 DNA is TGTGCCAGTAGTACAGGACAGGTGTATCAGCCCCAGCATTTT. Protein: CASSTGQVYQPQHF.

The J gene is TRBJ1-4, the V gene TRBV27; weak D call: TRBD1 (6 bases). This CDR3 comprises 15 residues. CDR1 is MNHEY, CDR2 SMNVEV, per germline (reference sequence). Deletions cut 6 bases from V and 7 bases from J, with 18 bases between. The CDR3: CASSPRDTWSEKLFF. CDR3 nucleotide sequence: TGTGCCAGCAGCCCAAGGGACACTTGGAGTGAAAAACTGTTTTTT.

This rearrangement joins TRBV19 to TRBJ2-7; 12 bases map to TRBD2. This CDR3 comprises 15 residues. Per germline, CDR1 LNHDA and CDR2 SQIVND (reference sequence). Trimming removed 6 bases from V and 2 bases from J; junction bases left unmatched: 5. DNA for the CDR3: TGTGCCAGTAGCAGTACTAGCGGGAGGCCCTACGAGCAGTACTTC. It codes for CASSSTSGRPYEQYF.

The chain recombines TRBV28 with TRBJ1-5; perhaps TRBD1 as D (5 bases). The ends were cut back, 6 bases at V and 1 base at J, with 7 bases in the middle. CDR1 is MDHEN and CDR2 is SYDVKM in the germline V gene. CDR3 length: 13 residues. The CDR3 sequence is CASRTVSNQPQHF. The CDR3 bases are TGTGCCAGCAGGACAGTAAGCAATCAGCCCCAGCATTTT.

The chain joins TRBV5-1 to TRBJ2-5; 8 bases line up with TRBD1. The CDR3 has 15 residues. The germline V gene has CDR1 SGHRS and CDR2 YFSETQ. With V trimmed by 0 bases and J by 2 bases, 3 bases remained unmatched. The CDR3: CASSLGQGPQETQYF. The CDR3 region has the DNA TGCGCCAGCAGCTTGGGACAGGGGCCTCAAGAGACCCAGTACTTC. The full variable domain, rest sourced from reference TRBV5-1 and TRBJ2-5, is KAGVTQTPRYLIKTRGQQVTLSCSPISGHRSVSWYQQTPGQGLQFLFEYFSETQRNKGNFPGRFSGRQFSNSRSEMNVSTLELGDSALYLCASSLGQGPQETQYFGPGTRLLVL.

This chain uses TRBV10-3 with TRBJ1-5; 7 bases are shared with TRBD1. The germline V gene has CDR1 ENHRY and CDR2 SYGVKD. Trimming removed 6 bases from V and 3 bases from J; junction bases left unmatched: 5. The CDR3 sequence is 14 residues long. As DNA, the CDR3 is TGTGCCATCAGCGGGGACAGTTTCAATCAGCCCCAGCATTTT. It translates to CAISGDSFNQPQHF.

The gene calls are TRBV9 and TRBJ2-5, with TRBD2 matching over 12 bases. The CDR3 loop spans 16 amino acids. V was pared by 4 bases and J by 2 bases, with 6 bases of the junction left unmatched. From germline, CDR1 is SGDLS and CDR2 YYNGEE. CDR3 sequence: CASSLAGGGRQETQYF. DNA of the CDR3: TGTGCCAGCAGCCTAGCGGGAGGGGGCCGGCAAGAGACCCAGTACTTC.

The chain recombines TRBV11-2 with TRBJ2-6; no reliable D call. Germline values: CDR1 SGHAT, CDR2 FQNNGV. This CDR3 contains 15 residues. V gave up 2 bases and J gave up 0 bases, with 5 bases separating them. The CDR3 loop reads CASSLSSSGANVLTF. For the CDR3, the DNA is TGTGCCAGCAGCTTATCGTCCTCTGGGGCCAACGTCCTGACTTTC.

The chain has TRBV29-1 and TRBJ1-6; 8 bases map to TRBD1. The CDR3 runs to 13 residues. Germline CDR1 SQVTM, CDR2 ANQGSEA. V trimming: 6 bases; J trimming: 8 bases; junction bases outside the gene matches: 6. The CDR3 nucleotides are TGCAGCGTCCGACAGGGGAGGGATTCACCCCTCCACTTT. Its protein product is CSVRQGRDSPLHF.

This clone showed up just a few times. This specimen includes other DNA sequences encoding the same CDR3. The V call is TRBV6-5, the J call TRBJ2-3, with TRBD2 as a possible D gene (6 bases). The CDR3 runs to 13 residues. V shed 8 bases and J shed 1 base, with 10 bases lying between them. Per germline, CDR1 MNHEY and CDR2 SVGAGI. The CDR3 here is CASRASGTDTQYF. The CDR3 DNA reads as TGTGCCAGCCGCGCTAGCGGCACAGATACGCAGTATTTT.

CDR3 loop: CASSFIAGGGHEQYF. The DNA of the CDR3 is TGTGCCAGCAGTTTTATAGCGGGAGGGGGCCACGAGCAGTACTTC. The rearrangement links TRBV27 to TRBJ2-7; TRBD2 matches at 11 bases. Trimming removed 3 bases from V and 5 bases from J; junction bases left unmatched: 6. Germline V gene lookup returns CDR1 MNHEY and CDR2 SMNVEV (reference sequence). CDR3 length: 15 amino acids.